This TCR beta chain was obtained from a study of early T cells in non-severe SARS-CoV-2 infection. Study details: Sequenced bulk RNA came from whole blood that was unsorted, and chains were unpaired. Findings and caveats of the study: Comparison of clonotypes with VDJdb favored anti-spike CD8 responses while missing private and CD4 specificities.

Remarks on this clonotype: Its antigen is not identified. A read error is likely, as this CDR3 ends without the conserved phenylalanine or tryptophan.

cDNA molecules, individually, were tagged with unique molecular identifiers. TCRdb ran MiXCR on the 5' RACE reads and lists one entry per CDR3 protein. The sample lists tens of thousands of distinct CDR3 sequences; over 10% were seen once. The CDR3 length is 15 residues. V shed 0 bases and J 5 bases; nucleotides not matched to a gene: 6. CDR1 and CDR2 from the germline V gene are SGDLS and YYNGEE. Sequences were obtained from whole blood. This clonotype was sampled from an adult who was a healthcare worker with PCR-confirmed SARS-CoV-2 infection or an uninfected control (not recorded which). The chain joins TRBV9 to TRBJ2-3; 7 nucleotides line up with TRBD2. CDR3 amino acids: CASSVAGLEKDTQYL. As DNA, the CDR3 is TGTGCCAGCAGCGTAGCTGGACTAGAGAAAGATACGCAGTATCTT.